These 28 T cell receptor beta chains originate from one sample sequenced in a study of shared clonotypes between healthy human individuals. Only in-frame clones appear in the TCRdb table, and some are missing; sequencing was by immunoSEQ multiplex PCR. The profile shows more than 1,200,000 clones, 97% to 99% of them singletons. Sequences were obtained from naive CD4+ T cells sorted from blood. Subset in this sample: CD45RA+ positively selected. These receptors were obtained from a man aged 30 to 45 in good health.

V usage is TRBV6-6 and J usage is TRBJ2-7, with 11 positions matching TRBD2. The CDR3 is made up of 16 amino acids. V gave up 5 bases and J gave up 1 base; unmatched junction bases: 7. Germline V gene data show CDR1 as MNHNY and CDR2 as SVGAGI (reference sequence). The DNA for the CDR3 is TGTGCCAGCAGTCCACGGACTAGCGGGTTTTCCTACGAGCAGTACTTC. Translation: CASSPRTSGFSYEQYF.

The rearrangement links TRBV5-8 to TRBJ1-5; D possibly corresponds to TRBD1 (5 bases). V gave up 0 bases and J gave up 7 bases, with 11 bases separating them. Germline loops: CDR1 SGHTS, CDR2 YDEGEE. The CDR3 length is 14 residues. DNA for the CDR3: TGTGCCAGCAGCTTGGGGGGCGTATGGCAGCCCCAGCATTTT. Residues: CASSLGGVWQPQHF.

The chain has TRBV5-5 and TRBJ2-7; TRBD1 matches at 7 bases. The CDR3 consists of 15 residues. The germline V gene has CDR1 SGHKS and CDR2 YYEKEE (reference sequence). J gave up 6 bases and V 4 bases, and 13 bases lay outside the gene matches. The CDR3 coding sequence is TGTGCCAGCAGCGCGTGGGACAGAAAGATTCCCGAGCAGTACTTC. The encoded protein is CASSAWDRKIPEQYF.

The chain couples TRBV29-1 to TRBJ2-3, with D possibly being TRBD2 (5 bases). V was shortened by 6 bases and J by 8 bases, with 15 bases between the two germline ends. The CDR3 totals 12 residues. Germline V gene sequence: CDR1 SQVTM, CDR2 ANQGSEA. CDR3 in amino acids: CSVGEGIGTQYF. DNA of the CDR3: TGCAGCGTAGGCGAGGGCATTGGTACGCAGTATTTT.

The V and J genes are TRBV7-2 and TRBJ1-5, with TRBD1 matching over 12 bases. After removal of 4 bases from V and 5 bases from J, the junction contained 6 bases not matched to a gene. CDR3 length equals 16 residues. Germline assignment: CDR1 SGHTA and CDR2 FQGNSA. The CDR3 loop reads CASSWGTGGADQPQHF. CDR3 nucleotide sequence: TGTGCCAGCAGCTGGGGGACAGGGGGCGCCGATCAGCCCCAGCATTTT. The complete variable domain, with remaining parts taken from reference TRBV7-2 and TRBJ1-5, reads GAGVSQSPSNKVTEKGKDVELRCDPISGHTALYWYRQSLGQGLEFLIYFQGNSAPDKSGLPSDRFSAERTGGSVSTLTIQRTQQEDSAVYLCASSWGTGGADQPQHFGDGTRLSIL.

In the case of this clone: The sample has other DNA sequences that encode this CDR3 too. The V call is TRBV28, the J call TRBJ2-2; D not certain. V lost 3 bases to trimming and J lost 0 bases, with 2 bases between them. The CDR3 has 13 residues. Germline V gene data show CDR1 as MDHEN and CDR2 as SYDVKM. CDR3 coding DNA: TGTGCCAGCAGTTTTCCGAACACCGGGGAGCTGTTTTTT. It is translated as CASSFPNTGELFF.

This clone was counted a single time. V usage is TRBV7-2 and J usage is TRBJ2-7; D may be TRBD1 or TRBD2 (5 bases each). From germline, CDR1 is SGHTA and CDR2 FQGNSA. The ends were cut back, 8 bases at V and 4 bases at J, with 15 bases in the middle. This CDR3 is 13 amino acids long. The CDR3 sequence is CASSPREWYEQYF. The CDR3 DNA is TGTGCCAGCTCGCCCAGGGAGTGGTACGAGCAGTACTTC.

This chain joins TRBV11-2 and TRBJ2-1; TRBD2 aligns across 12 bases. The CDR3 has 16 residues. CDR1 and CDR2 from the germline V gene are SGHAT and FQNNGV. The V and J ends lost 4 bases and 4 bases, in that order; junction bases with no gene match: 5. CDR3 DNA sequence: TGTGCCAGCAGCTACGGGACTAGCGGGCTGTACAATGAGCAGTTCTTC. Protein: CASSYGTSGLYNEQFF. Drawing the rest from reference TRBV11-2 and TRBJ2-1, the complete variable domain is EAGVAQSPRYKIIEKRQSVAFWCNPISGHATLYWYQQILGQGPKLLIQFQNNGVVDDSQLPKDRFSAERLKGVDSTLKIQPAKLEDSAVYLCASSYGTSGLYNEQFFGPGTRLTVL.

V usage is TRBV6-1 and J usage is TRBJ1-5, with D unclear. The CDR3 extends over 13 amino acids. V gave up 8 bases and J gave up 2 bases, with 10 bases separating them. Germline V gene sequence: CDR1 MNHNS, CDR2 SASEGT. The CDR3 DNA reads TGTGCCAGCGACAACCAAGGCAATCAGCCCCAGCATTTT. It codes for CASDNQGNQPQHF.

The chain couples TRBV7-3 to TRBJ2-3; 7 positions match TRBD2. V shed 4 bases and J 5 bases; nucleotides not matched to a gene: 12. Germline V CDR1 and CDR2: SGHTA, FQGTGA. This CDR3 comprises 16 residues. The CDR3 region is CASSSARGRAGDTQYF. The CDR3 DNA sequence: TGTGCCAGCAGCTCCGCTCGAGGGAGGGCAGGAGATACGCAGTATTTT.

This sequence joins TRBV5-4 and TRBJ2-7; tentatively, D is TRBD2 (5 bases). The CDR3 sequence is 15 residues long. Germline CDR1 is SGHNT and CDR2 is YYREEE (reference sequence). V was trimmed by 0 bases and J by 0 bases, leaving 10 bases between them. CDR3 sequence: CASSLGSEISYEQYF. Here the CDR3 DNA reads TGTGCCAGCAGCTTGGGTAGCGAAATCTCCTACGAGCAGTACTTC.

The rearrangement joins TRBV5-6 to TRBJ1-2; TRBD1 aligns across 8 bases. This CDR3 is built from 13 residues. The germline CDR1 and CDR2 sequences are SGHDT and YYEEEE. The V gene end was trimmed by 2 bases and the J gene end by 8 bases; junction bases not matched to a gene: 5. The CDR3 protein is CASSFTGGDGYTF. The CDR3 region has the DNA TGTGCCAGCAGCTTTACAGGGGGAGACGGCTACACCTTC.

The genes are TRBV4-1 and TRBJ2-7, with TRBD1 matching over 8 bases. The CDR3 spans 16 residues. V shed 5 bases and J 6 bases; nucleotides not matched to a gene: 15. Germline CDR1 is MGHRA and CDR2 is YSYEKL. CDR3 nucleotide sequence: TGCGCCAGCAGCTTATTTTCGGGACAGGCCTCGCTCGAGCAGTACTTC. Its translation: CASSLFSGQASLEQYF.

The chain carries TRBV14 and TRBJ2-3; D might be TRBD1 or TRBD2, each matching 5 bases. V was clipped by 3 bases and J by 3 bases, with 16 bases between them. The CDR3 spans 16 residues. Looked up from germline, CDR1 is SGHDN and CDR2 is FVKESK. As DNA, the CDR3 is TGTGCCAGCAGCCATCGGGACGGTTATCAGACAGATACGCAGTATTTT. This encodes CASSHRDGYQTDTQYF.

Only one count was recorded for this clone. The V and J genes are TRBV20-1 and TRBJ1-1; D is perhaps TRBD1 (6 bases). The CDR3 covers 11 residues. Germline lookup yields CDR1 DFQATT and CDR2 SNEGSKA (reference sequence). With 6 bases removed from V and 8 bases from J, the gap between germline ends came to 13 bases. The chain's CDR3 is CSAPGTGEAFF. The CDR3 DNA follows: TGCAGTGCCCCTGGTACAGGGGAAGCTTTCTTT.

The DNA for the CDR3 is TGTGCCAGAAGCTCCAGGGCAGGGGTGGATCAGCCCCAGCATTTT. Translating it yields CARSSRAGVDQPQHF. This chain connects TRBV5-3 to TRBJ1-5; D possibly corresponds to TRBD1 (6 bases). TRBV5-3 is flagged as an ORF with uncertain function. The ends were cut back, 3 bases at V and 5 bases at J, with 15 bases in the middle. This CDR3 has 15 residues.

The chain links TRBV29-1 to TRBJ2-1; possibly TRBD2 for D (6 bases). The length of the CDR3 is 13 residues. CDR1 and CDR2 from the germline V gene are SQVTM and ANQGSEA. V was clipped by 7 bases and J by 4 bases, with 14 bases between them. CDR3 in amino acids: CSAGRENYNEQFF. Here the CDR3 DNA reads TGCAGCGCCGGACGGGAGAATTACAATGAGCAGTTCTTC.

The chain is built from TRBV2 and TRBJ1-1, with D uncertain. The CDR3 has 8 residues. Trimming took off 6 bases at V and 12 bases at J, with 5 bases between the two ends. Germline loops: CDR1 SNHLY, CDR2 FYNNEI. The DNA for the CDR3 is TGTGCCAGCAGCTTTTCTTTCTTT. This translates into CASSFSFF.

The V gene is TRBV11-2, the J gene TRBJ2-3, with TRBD2 as a possible D gene (5 bases). The V end lost 6 bases, the J end lost 0 bases, and 13 bases lay between the germline ends. The CDR3 runs to 15 residues. The germline gives CDR1 SGHAT, CDR2 FQNNGV. Here the CDR3 reads CASSREGSSTDTQYF. In DNA form, the CDR3 reads TGTGCCAGCAGTCGAGAGGGTTCCAGCACAGATACGCAGTATTTT.

In the case of this clone: This sample also contains other DNA sequences that code for the same CDR3. The chain links TRBV6-5 to TRBJ2-1; possibly TRBD2 for D (6 bases). CDR3 length equals 13 residues. Germline loops: CDR1 MNHEY, CDR2 SVGAGI. Trimming removed 5 bases from V and 3 bases from J, with 8 bases in between. The CDR3 protein is CASSPGVYNEQFF. The CDR3 coding sequence is TGTGCCAGCAGTCCGGGGGTCTACAATGAGCAGTTCTTC.

The chain joins TRBV5-4 to TRBJ2-5, with 8 positions matching TRBD1. This CDR3 comprises 16 residues. Germline trimming cut 4 bases from V and 5 bases from J; bases unmatched to any gene: 13. Germline CDR1 and CDR2: SGHNT and YYREEE (reference sequence). The DNA of the CDR3 is TGTGCCAGCAGCGTCTACAGGGGGTCAAACGGGGAGACCCAGTACTTC. This codes for CASSVYRGSNGETQYF.

The sample holds one count of this clone. As DNA, the CDR3 is TGCGCCAGCAAGGGGGGAACGACAGGATCCTACGAGCAGTACTTC. Its protein product is CASKGGTTGSYEQYF. The rearrangement joins TRBV10-2 to TRBJ2-7; D could derive from TRBD1 or TRBD2 (6 bases each). CDR1 and CDR2 from the germline V gene are WSHSY and SAAADI. V lost 7 bases and J 1 base, leaving 17 bases between the germline ends. The CDR3 sequence is 15 residues long.

This chain links TRBV15 with TRBJ2-7; TRBD2 is a possible D gene (7 bases). Germline CDR1 is LNHNV and CDR2 is YYDKDF (reference sequence). The CDR3 contains 17 residues. The V end lost 6 bases, the J end lost 3 bases, and 24 bases lay between the germline ends. CDR3 residues: CATSVRGGAAGLYEQYF. In DNA form, the CDR3 reads TGTGCCACCAGTGTCCGTGGGGGGGCGGCAGGACTCTACGAGCAGTACTTC.

This clone was detected a few times. This chain links TRBV5-1 with TRBJ2-1; 13 nucleotides agree with TRBD2. The CDR3 loop spans 15 amino acids. The germline gives CDR1 SGHRS, CDR2 YFSETQ. V gave up 4 bases and J gave up 5 bases; unmatched junction bases: 3. The CDR3 is CASSHGLAGDNEQFF. The DNA for the CDR3 is TGCGCCAGCAGCCACGGACTAGCGGGAGACAATGAGCAGTTCTTC.

This sequence joins TRBV9 and TRBJ1-1, with no clear D. Per the germline V gene, CDR1 is SGDLS and CDR2 is YYNGEE. Trimming took 3 bases from V and 3 from J, leaving 18 bases between them. The CDR3 is 16 amino acids. Written as DNA, the CDR3 is TGTGCCAGCAGCGCGACCGAAGGCCAACCGGACACTGAAGCTTTCTTT. Translating gives CASSATEGQPDTEAFF.

The rearrangement links TRBV10-3 to TRBJ2-2, with TRBD1 as a possible D gene (5 bases). V dropped 10 bases and J dropped 4 bases, with 16 bases sitting between them. The CDR3 contains 14 residues. The germline V gene has CDR1 ENHRY and CDR2 SYGVKD. The CDR3 DNA reads as TGTGCCACCGGTCAGGGCCTTGGCACCGGGGAGCTGTTTTTT. It codes for CATGQGLGTGELFF.

This clone was observed a single time. V gene TRBV19 combines with J gene TRBJ2-1; TRBD2 is a possible D gene (6 bases). The CDR3 covers 12 residues. In germline, CDR1 is LNHDA, CDR2 SQIVND (reference sequence). V lost 6 bases and J 5 bases, leaving 8 bases between the germline ends. The CDR3 nucleotides are TGTGCCAGTAGCCGACTAGACAATGAGCAGTTCTTC. Translation: CASSRLDNEQFF.

This chain joins TRBV19 and TRBJ2-1; 10 bases agree with TRBD1. CDR3 length equals 17 residues. Per the germline V gene, CDR1 is LNHDA and CDR2 is SQIVND (reference sequence). V dropped 5 bases and J dropped 6; count of bases not matched to a gene: 13. The CDR3 protein is CASSSGTGARNGNEQFF. CDR3 DNA: TGTGCCAGTAGTTCCGGGACAGGGGCTCGGAATGGCAATGAGCAGTTCTTC.